What follows is one T cell receptor (beta chain) and its context. The source of the sample is a study of blood T cell repertoires in COVID-19. Study-wide context: Material from acute and convalescent COVID-19 was sourced from the United States, Italy and Spain. In each case, the material was cDNA or gDNA derived from T cells, B-cell-depleted T cells, or PBMCs.

The data were produced by immunoSEQ multiplex PCR, yet TCRdb's version contains in-frame clones alone and is incomplete. The data contain 200,000 to 300,000 clones, more than 85% of them singletons. A Seattle source enrolled patients during active infection and followed them longitudinally. Germline lookup yields CDR1 ENHRY and CDR2 SYGVKD. The V end lost 5 bases, the J end lost 12 bases, and 17 bases lay between the germline ends. The CDR3 loop spans 13 amino acids. The sequenced material came from peripheral blood. This chain connects TRBV10-3 to TRBJ2-1; tentative D call: TRBD2 (6 bases). The source is a person under 35 with COVID-19, enrolled during active disease. CDR3 region: CAISSQTSLMQFF. CDR3 sequence (DNA): TGTGCCATCAGTTCCCAGACTAGTTTAATGCAGTTCTTC.